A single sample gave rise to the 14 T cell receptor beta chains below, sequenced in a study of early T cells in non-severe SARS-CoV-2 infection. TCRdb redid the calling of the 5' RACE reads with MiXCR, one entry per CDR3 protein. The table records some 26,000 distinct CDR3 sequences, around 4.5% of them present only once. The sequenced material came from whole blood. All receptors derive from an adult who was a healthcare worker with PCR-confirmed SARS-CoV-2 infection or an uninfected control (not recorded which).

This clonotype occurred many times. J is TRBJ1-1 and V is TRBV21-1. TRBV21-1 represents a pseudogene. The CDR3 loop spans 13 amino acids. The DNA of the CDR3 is TGTGCCAGCAGCAAAGCAAAGAACACTGAAGCTTTCTTT. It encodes CASSKAKNTEAFF.

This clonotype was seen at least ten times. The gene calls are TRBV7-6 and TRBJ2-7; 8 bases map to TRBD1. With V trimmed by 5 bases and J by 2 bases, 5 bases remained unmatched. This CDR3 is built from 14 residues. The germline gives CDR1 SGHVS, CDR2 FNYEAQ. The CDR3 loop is CASSPGTGAYEQYF. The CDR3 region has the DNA TGTGCCAGCAGCCCCGGGACAGGAGCCTACGAGCAGTACTTC.

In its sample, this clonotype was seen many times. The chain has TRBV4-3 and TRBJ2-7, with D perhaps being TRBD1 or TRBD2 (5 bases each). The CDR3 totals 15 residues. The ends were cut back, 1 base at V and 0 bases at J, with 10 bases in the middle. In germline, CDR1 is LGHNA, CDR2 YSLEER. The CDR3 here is CASSQGGAVSYEQYF. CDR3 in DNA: TGCGCCAGCAGCCAAGGAGGGGCCGTCTCCTACGAGCAGTACTTC.

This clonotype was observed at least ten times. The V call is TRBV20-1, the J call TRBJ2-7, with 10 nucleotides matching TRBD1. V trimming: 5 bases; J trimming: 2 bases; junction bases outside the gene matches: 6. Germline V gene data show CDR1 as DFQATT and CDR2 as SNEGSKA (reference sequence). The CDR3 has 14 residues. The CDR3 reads CSARRDRGTYEQYF. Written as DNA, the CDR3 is TGCAGTGCTCGGAGGGACAGGGGAACCTACGAGCAGTACTTC.

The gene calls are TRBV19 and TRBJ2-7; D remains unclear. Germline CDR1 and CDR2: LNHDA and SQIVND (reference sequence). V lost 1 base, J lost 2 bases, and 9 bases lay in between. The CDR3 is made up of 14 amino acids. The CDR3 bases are TGTGCCAGTAGTATAGGACCTGCACCCTACGAGCAGTACTTC. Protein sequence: CASSIGPAPYEQYF.

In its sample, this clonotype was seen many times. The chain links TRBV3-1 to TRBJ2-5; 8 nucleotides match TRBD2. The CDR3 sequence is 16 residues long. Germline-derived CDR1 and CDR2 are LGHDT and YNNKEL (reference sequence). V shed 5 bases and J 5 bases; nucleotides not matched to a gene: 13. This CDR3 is CASSYNSGLVTETQYF. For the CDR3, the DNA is TGTGCCAGCAGCTACAATTCGGGACTAGTGACGGAGACCCAGTACTTC.

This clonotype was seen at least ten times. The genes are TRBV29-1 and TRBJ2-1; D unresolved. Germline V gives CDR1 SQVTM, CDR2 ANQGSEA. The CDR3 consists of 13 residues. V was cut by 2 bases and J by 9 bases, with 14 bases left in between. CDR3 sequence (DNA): TGCAGCGTTGAAAGGGTAATCGCCGCTGAGCAGTTCTTC. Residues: CSVERVIAAEQFF.

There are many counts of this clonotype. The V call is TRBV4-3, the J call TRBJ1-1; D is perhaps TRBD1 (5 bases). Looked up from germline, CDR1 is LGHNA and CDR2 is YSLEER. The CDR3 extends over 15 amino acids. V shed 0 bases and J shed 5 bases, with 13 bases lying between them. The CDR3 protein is CASSQDIRGGTEAFF. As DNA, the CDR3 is TGCGCCAGCAGCCAAGATATTAGGGGTGGGACTGAAGCTTTCTTT.

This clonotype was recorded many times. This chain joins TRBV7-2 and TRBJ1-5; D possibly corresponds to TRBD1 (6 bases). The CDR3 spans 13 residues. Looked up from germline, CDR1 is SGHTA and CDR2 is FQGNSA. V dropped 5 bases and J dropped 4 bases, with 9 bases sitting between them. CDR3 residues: CASSTRGNQPQHF. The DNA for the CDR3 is TGTGCCAGCAGCACCAGGGGTAATCAGCCCCAGCATTTT.

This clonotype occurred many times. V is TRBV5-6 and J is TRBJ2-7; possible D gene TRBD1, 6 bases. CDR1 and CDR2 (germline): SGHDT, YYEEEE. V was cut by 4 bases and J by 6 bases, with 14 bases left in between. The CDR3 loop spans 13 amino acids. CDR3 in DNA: TGTGCCAGCAGCCCTTGGACAGTTTTCGAGCAGTACTTC. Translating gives CASSPWTVFEQYF. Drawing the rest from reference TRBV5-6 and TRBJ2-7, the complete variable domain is DAGVTQSPTHLIKTRGQQVTLRCSPKSGHDTVSWYQQALGQGPQFIFQYYEEEERQRGNFPDRFSGHQFPNYSSELNVNALLLGDSALYLCASSPWTVFEQYFGPGTRLTVT.

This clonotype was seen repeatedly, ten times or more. CDR3 DNA sequence: TGTGCCAGTGCACAGAAAAACATTCAGTACTTC. Translation: CASAQKNIQYF. V usage is TRBV19 and J usage is TRBJ2-4; D is unclear. V gave up 8 bases and J gave up 4 bases, with 6 bases separating them. The germline CDR1 and CDR2 sequences are LNHDA and SQIVND (reference sequence). The CDR3 has 11 residues. Using reference TRBV19 and TRBJ2-4 for the parts outside the CDR3, the full variable domain is DGGITQSPKYLFRKEGQNVTLSCEQNLNHDAMYWYRQDPGQGLRLIYYSQIVNDFQKGDIAEGYSVSREKKESFPLTVTSAQKNPTAFYLCASAQKNIQYFGAGTRLSVL.

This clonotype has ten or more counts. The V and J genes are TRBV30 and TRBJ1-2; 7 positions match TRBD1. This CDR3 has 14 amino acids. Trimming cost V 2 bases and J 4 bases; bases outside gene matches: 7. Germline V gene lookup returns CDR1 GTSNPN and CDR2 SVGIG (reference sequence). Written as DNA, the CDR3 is TGTGCCTGGAGTAAACCGGACAGGAGCTATGGCTACACCTTC. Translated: CAWSKPDRSYGYTF.

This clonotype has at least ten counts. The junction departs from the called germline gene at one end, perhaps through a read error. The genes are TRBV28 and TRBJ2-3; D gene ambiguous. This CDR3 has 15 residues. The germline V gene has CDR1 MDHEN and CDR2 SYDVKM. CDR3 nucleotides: TGTGCCAGCGGTTTCACTTTTCTGGGAACAGATACGCAGTATTTT. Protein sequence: CASGFTFLGTDTQYF.

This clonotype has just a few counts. The CDR3 protein is CASSYDLNTGELFF. The CDR3 DNA sequence: TGTGCCAGCAGCTATGACTTGAACACCGGGGAGCTGTTTTTT. This chain connects TRBV5-4 to TRBJ2-2; D call uncertain. The CDR3 totals 14 residues. The V end lost 3 bases, the J end lost 1 base, and 7 bases lay between the germline ends. In germline, CDR1 is SGHNT, CDR2 YYREEE (reference sequence).